This record covers a single T cell receptor (beta chain). Its specificity is unknown. This specimen belongs to a study of cytomegalovirus exposure and HLA in healthy donors. Study results and limitations: In a later analysis, V- and J-gene trimming of beta chains associated with a DCLRE1C missense variant, replicated independently. Cytomegalovirus association was assigned to about 150 TCR beta chains. Previously analyzed data showed that most TCR beta V segments were productive at a frequency of about 90% or about 30%.

Germline V lookup: CDR1 SEHNR, CDR2 FQNEAQ (reference sequence). The CDR3 consists of 15 residues. V lost 4 bases and J lost 7; bases outside the gene matches: 7. PCR primers comprised 60 Vbeta and 13 Jbeta primers. TCRdb's table, derived via immunoSEQ multiplex PCR, lists solely in-frame clones and lacks some. The sample consists of around 180,000 clones, more than 70% of them appearing once. The receptor was derived from a girl aged 10 to 17 in good health and CMV-seronegative. Sequencing used PBMCs. V is TRBV7-9 and J is TRBJ1-6; 7 bases match TRBD1. The chain's CDR3 is CASSSTGDRNSPLHF. In DNA form, the CDR3 reads TGTGCCAGCAGCTCAACGGGGGACAGAAATTCACCCCTCCACTTT.